Included here is one T cell receptor (beta chain) sequence, with context. Its antigen is not known. The CDR3 is 16 residues long. In germline, CDR1 is LGHNA, CDR2 YNFKEQ. Unmatched junction bases numbered 15, after V lost 9 bases and J lost 6 bases. The data are from a study of beta chain features in type 1 diabetes. As for the study in general: Cells sorted and examined across all samples totaled roughly 100,000,000. Study-wide results and limits: Researchers report that Type 1 diabetes patients had moderately but significantly shorter TCRB CDR3s across all four CD4+ subsets. Fewer junction insertions and more nucleotide deletions appeared in type 1 diabetes patients.

Each sorted population was over 95% pure. The isolated RNA, all of it, was reverse transcribed, so expressed TCRB transcripts were what got sequenced. Repertoires were generated with immunoSEQ multiplex PCR, while TCRdb's copy carries only in-frame clones and drops some. This sample carries a few hundred thousand clones, around a tenth of them seen once, and the ten largest clones take over 0.45%. This clonotype originated in a man between 25 and 39 years old with type 1 diabetes. The chain employs TRBV4-2 and TRBJ2-2; 8 bases map to TRBD1. Specimen: central memory CD4+ T cells from blood. This chain's CDR3 is CASTNSGQGAAGELFF. In DNA form, the CDR3 reads TGTGCCAGTACGAACTCAGGGCAGGGGGCGGCCGGGGAGCTGTTTTTT.